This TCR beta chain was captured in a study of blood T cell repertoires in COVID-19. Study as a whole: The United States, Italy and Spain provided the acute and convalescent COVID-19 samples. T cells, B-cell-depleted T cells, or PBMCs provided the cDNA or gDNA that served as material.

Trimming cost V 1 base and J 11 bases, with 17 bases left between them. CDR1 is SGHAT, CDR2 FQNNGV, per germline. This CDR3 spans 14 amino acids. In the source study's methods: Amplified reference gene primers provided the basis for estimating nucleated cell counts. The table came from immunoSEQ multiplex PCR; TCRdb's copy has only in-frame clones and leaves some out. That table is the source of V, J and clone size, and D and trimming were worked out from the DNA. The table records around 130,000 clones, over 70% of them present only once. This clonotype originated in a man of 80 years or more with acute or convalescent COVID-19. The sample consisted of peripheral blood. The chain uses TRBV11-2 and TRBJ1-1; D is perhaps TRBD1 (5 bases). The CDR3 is CASSLVIGRAEAFF. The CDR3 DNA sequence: TGTGCCAGCAGCTTAGTTATTGGCAGGGCGGAGGCTTTCTTT.